This note documents a single TCR beta chain sequence. CDR3 length equals 15 residues. Per germline, CDR1 SGHTA and CDR2 FQGTGA. Losses at the gene ends were 5 bases for V and 3 bases for J; bases not matched to a gene: 7. Produced via immunoSEQ multiplex PCR; TCRdb's table is partial and in-frame only. Of 110,000 or so clones detected, 81% appear once; the ten largest clones hold under 40%. This specimen comes from a study of blood T cell repertoires in COVID-19. Across the study: The samples span acute and convalescent COVID-19 from the United States, Italy and Spain. In each case, the material was cDNA or gDNA derived from T cells, B-cell-depleted T cells, or PBMCs.

The chain has TRBV7-3 and TRBJ1-3, with TRBD1 matching over 7 bases. The sequencing sample was made of peripheral blood. The TCR comes from an elderly man with acute or convalescent COVID-19. This CDR3 is CASSPTGTVGNTIYF. The DNA of the CDR3 is TGTGCCAGCAGCCCAACAGGGACAGTTGGAAACACCATATATTTT.